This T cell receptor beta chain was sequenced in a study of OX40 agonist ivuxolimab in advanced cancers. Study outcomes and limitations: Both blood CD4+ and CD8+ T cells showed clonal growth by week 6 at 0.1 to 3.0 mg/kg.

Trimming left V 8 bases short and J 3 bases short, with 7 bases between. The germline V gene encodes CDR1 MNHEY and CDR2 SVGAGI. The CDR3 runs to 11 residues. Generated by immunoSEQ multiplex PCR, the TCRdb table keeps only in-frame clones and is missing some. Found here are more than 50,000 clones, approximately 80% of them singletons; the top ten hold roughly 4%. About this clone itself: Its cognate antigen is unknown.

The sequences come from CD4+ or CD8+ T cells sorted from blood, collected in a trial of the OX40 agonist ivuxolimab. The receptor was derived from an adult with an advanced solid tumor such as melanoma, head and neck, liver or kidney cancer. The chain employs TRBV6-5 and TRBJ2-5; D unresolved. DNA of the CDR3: TGTGCCAGCGGGCTGGAAGAGACCCAGTACTTC. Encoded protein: CASGLEETQYF.